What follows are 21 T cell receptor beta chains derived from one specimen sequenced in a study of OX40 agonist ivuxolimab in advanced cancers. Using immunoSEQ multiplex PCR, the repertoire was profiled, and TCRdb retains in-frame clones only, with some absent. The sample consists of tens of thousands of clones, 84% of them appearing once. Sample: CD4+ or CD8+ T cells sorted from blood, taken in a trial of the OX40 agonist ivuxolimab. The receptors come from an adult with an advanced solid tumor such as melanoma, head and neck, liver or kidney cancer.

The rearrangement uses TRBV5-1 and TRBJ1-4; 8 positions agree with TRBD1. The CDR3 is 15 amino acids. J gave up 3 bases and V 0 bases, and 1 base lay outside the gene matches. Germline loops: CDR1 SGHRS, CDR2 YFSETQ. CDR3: CASSLETGANEKLFF. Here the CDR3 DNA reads TGCGCCAGCAGCTTGGAGACAGGGGCTAATGAAAAACTGTTTTTT.

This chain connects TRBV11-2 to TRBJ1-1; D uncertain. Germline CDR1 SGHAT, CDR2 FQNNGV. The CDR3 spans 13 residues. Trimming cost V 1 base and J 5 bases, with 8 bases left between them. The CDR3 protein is CASSLVASTEAFF. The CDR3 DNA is TGTGCCAGCAGCTTAGTGGCATCTACTGAAGCTTTCTTT.

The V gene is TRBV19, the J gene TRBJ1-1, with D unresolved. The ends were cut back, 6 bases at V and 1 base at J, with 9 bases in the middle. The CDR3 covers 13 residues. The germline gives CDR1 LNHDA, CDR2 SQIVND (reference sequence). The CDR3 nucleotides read TGTGCCAGTAGCGGCCTTTCGAACACTGAAGCTTTCTTT. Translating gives CASSGLSNTEAFF. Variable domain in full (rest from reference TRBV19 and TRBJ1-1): DGGITQSPKYLFRKEGQNVTLSCEQNLNHDAMYWYRQDPGQGLRLIYYSQIVNDFQKGDIAEGYSVSREKKESFPLTVTSAQKNPTAFYLCASSGLSNTEAFFGQGTRLTVV.

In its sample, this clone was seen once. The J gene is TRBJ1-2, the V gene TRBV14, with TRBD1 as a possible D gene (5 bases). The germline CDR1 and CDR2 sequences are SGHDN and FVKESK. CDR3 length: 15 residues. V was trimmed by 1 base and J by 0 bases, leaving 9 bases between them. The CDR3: CASSQGGRANYGYTF. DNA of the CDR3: TGTGCCAGCAGCCAAGGGGGCAGAGCTAACTATGGCTACACCTTC.

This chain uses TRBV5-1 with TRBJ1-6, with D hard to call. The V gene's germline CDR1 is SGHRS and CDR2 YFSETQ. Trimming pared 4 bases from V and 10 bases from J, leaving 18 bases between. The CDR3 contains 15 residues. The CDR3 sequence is CASSPAEGRGSPLHF. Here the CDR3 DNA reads TGCGCCAGCAGCCCTGCAGAAGGGAGAGGCTCACCCCTCCACTTT.

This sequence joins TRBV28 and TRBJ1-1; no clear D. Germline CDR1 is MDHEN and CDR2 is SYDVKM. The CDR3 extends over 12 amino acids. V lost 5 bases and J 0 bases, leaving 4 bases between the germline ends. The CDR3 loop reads CASSPLNTEAFF. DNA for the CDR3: TGTGCCAGCAGTCCCTTGAACACTGAAGCTTTCTTT.

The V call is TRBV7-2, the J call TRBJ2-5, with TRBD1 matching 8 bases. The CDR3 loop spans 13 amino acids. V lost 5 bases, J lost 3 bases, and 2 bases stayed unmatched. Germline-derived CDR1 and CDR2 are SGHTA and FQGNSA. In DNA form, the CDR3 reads TGTGCCAGCAGCCGGGGACAGGAAGAGACCCAGTACTTC. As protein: CASSRGQEETQYF.

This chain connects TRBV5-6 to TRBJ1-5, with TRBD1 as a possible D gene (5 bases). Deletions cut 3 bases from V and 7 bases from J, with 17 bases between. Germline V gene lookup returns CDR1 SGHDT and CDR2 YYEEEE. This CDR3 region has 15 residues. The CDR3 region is CASSSRELWGQPQHF. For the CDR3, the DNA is TGTGCCAGCAGCTCTAGGGAGTTGTGGGGGCAGCCCCAGCATTTT.

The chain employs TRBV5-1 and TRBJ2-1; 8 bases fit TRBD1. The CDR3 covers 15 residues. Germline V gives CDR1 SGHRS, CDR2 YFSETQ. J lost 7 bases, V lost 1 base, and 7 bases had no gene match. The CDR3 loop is CASSLRQGARNEQFF. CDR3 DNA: TGCGCCAGCAGCTTGCGTCAGGGGGCCCGGAATGAGCAGTTCTTC.

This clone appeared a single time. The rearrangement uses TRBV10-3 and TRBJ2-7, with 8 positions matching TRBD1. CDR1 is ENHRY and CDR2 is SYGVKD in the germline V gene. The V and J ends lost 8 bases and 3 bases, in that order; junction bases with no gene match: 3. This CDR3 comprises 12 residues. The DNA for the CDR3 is TGTGCCATCGCAACAGGGGGCTACGAGCAGTACTTC. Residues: CAIATGGYEQYF.

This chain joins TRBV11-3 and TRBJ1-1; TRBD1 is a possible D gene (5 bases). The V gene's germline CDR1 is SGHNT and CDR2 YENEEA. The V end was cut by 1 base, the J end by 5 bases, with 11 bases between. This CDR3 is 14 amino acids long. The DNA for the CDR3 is TGTGCCAGCAGCTTAGGGGGGGTGAGAACTGAAGCTTTCTTT. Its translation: CASSLGGVRTEAFF.

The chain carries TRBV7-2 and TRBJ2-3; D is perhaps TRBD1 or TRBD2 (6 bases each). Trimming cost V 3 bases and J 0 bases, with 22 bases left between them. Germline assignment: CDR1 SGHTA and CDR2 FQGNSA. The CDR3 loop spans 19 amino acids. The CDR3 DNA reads TGTGCCAGCAGCTTCTCCCCTCTTTCGTGGGGGGCTAGCACAGATACGCAGTATTTT. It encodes CASSFSPLSWGASTDTQYF.

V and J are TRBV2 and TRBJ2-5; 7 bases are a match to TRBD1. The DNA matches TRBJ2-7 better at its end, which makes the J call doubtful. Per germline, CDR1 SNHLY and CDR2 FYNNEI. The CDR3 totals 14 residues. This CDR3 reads CASTSPGQEYEQYF. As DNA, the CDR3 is TGTGCCAGCACCAGTCCCGGACAGGAGTACGAGCAGTACTTC.

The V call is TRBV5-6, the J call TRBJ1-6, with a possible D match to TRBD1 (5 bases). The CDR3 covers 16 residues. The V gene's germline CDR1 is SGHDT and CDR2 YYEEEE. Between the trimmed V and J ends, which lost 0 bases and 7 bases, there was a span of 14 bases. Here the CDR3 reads CASSLGTGRSNSPLHF. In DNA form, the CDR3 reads TGTGCCAGCAGCTTGGGGACGGGACGCTCGAATTCACCCCTCCACTTT.

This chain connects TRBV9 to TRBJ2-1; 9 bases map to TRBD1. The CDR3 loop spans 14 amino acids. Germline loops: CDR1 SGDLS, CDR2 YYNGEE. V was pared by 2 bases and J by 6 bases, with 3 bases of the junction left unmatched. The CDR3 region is CASSVRDRANEQFF. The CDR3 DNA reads TGTGCCAGCAGCGTCCGGGACAGGGCCAATGAGCAGTTCTTC.

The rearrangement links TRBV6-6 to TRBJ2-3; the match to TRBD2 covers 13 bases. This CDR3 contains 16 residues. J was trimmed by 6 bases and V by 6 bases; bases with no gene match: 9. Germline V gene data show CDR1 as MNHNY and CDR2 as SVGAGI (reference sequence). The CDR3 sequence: CASRGLAGPSGDTQYF. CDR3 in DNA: TGTGCCAGCAGGGGACTAGCGGGGCCCTCGGGTGATACGCAGTATTTT.

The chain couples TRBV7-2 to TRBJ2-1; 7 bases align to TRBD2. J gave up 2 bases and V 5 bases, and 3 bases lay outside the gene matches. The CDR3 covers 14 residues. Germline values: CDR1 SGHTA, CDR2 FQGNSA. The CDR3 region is CASSPAGAYNEQFF. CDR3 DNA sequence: TGTGCCAGCAGCCCCGCGGGGGCCTACAATGAGCAGTTCTTC.

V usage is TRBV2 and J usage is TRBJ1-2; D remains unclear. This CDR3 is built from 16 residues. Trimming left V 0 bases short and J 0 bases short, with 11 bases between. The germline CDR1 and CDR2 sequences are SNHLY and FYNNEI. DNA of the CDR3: TGTGCCAGCAGTGAAGCGCTTCGGACGGCTAACTATGGCTACACCTTC. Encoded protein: CASSEALRTANYGYTF.

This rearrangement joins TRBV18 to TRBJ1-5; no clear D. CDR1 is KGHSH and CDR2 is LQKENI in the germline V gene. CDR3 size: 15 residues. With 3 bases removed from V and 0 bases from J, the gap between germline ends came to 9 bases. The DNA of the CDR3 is TGTGCCAGCTCACCCCTCCCTAATAGCAATCAGCCCCAGCATTTT. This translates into CASSPLPNSNQPQHF.

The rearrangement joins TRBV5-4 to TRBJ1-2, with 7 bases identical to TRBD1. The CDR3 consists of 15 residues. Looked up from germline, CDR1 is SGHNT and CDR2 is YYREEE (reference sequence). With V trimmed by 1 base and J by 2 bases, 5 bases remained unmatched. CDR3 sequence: CASSLPTGVNYGYTF. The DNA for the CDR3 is TGTGCCAGCAGCTTGCCAACAGGGGTGAACTATGGCTACACCTTC.

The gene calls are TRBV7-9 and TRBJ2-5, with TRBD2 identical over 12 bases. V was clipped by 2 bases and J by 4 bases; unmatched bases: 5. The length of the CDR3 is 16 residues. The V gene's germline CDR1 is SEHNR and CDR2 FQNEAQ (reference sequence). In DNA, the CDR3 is TGTGCCAGCAGCTTACTAGCGGGGGGGCGTAGAGAGACCCAGTACTTC. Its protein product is CASSLLAGGRRETQYF.